These 30 T cell receptor beta chains were sequenced from one sample in a study of blood T cells in healthy people across ages. PCR was performed a second time for roughly 7 to 11 cycles using a sample-barcoded 5' primer and a J-beta primer mix. TCRdb fed the 5' RACE reads into MiXCR, producing one record per CDR3 protein. The table shows around 800,000 distinct CDR3 sequences, with 46% occurring only once. The sequenced material came from blood. The source of these receptors is a man older than 75 in good health.

In regard to this clonotype: It may be a read error: a sequence one base away is much more abundant. V is TRBV5-6 and J is TRBJ2-3; D ambiguous. Deletions cut 5 bases from V and 1 base from J, with 8 bases between. The length of the CDR3 is 13 residues. The germline V gene has CDR1 SGHDT and CDR2 YYEEEE. In DNA form, the CDR3 reads TGTGCCAGCAGGCTACCTGGCACAGATACGCAGTATTTT. As protein: CASRLPGTDTQYF. The full variable domain, with the rest looked up from reference TRBV5-6 and TRBJ2-3, is DAGVTQSPTHLIKTRGQQVTLRCSPKSGHDTVSWYQQALGQGPQFIFQYYEEEERQRGNFPDRFSGHQFPNYSSELNVNALLLGDSALYLCASRLPGTDTQYFGPGTRLTVL.

This clonotype was seen a single time. The CDR3 loop reads CASSLALAGRDTQYF. DNA for the CDR3: TGTGCCAGCAGCTTAGCGCTAGCGGGAAGAGATACGCAGTATTTT. The gene calls are TRBV11-1 and TRBJ2-3, with 9 bases aligning to TRBD2. Trimming took 0 bases from V and 5 from J; bases not matched to a gene: 3. The length of the CDR3 is 15 residues. Germline CDR1 SGHAT, CDR2 FQDESV (reference sequence). The whole variable domain, remainder taken from reference TRBV11-1 and TRBJ2-3, is EAEVAQSPRYKITEKSQAVAFWCDPISGHATLYWYRQILGQGPELLVQFQDESVVDDSQLPKDRFSAERLKGVDSTLKIQPAELGDSAMYLCASSLALAGRDTQYFGPGTRLTVL.

The chain is built from TRBV7-9 and TRBJ2-7, with TRBD1 identical over 9 bases. The CDR3 contains 17 residues. From germline, CDR1 is SEHNR and CDR2 FQNEAQ (reference sequence). The V and J ends lost 0 bases and 1 base, in that order; junction bases with no gene match: 7. Written as DNA, the CDR3 is TGTGCCAGCAGCTTAGCAACTACAGGGGGCGAGTCCTACGAGCAGTACTTC. Translating gives CASSLATTGGESYEQYF.

The chain carries TRBV5-1 and TRBJ2-7; possible D gene TRBD2, 6 bases. The CDR3 runs to 11 residues. In germline, CDR1 is SGHRS, CDR2 YFSETQ. The germline V and J ends were trimmed by 4 bases and 6 bases, with 8 bases remaining between them. The CDR3 coding sequence is TGCGCCAGCAGCATCGGGAGCGAGCAGTACTTC. Residues: CASSIGSEQYF.

The chain couples TRBV5-1 to TRBJ2-7; weak D call: TRBD2 (5 bases). Trimming left V 4 bases short and J 10 bases short, with 24 bases between. The CDR3 length is 15 residues. CDR1 is SGHRS and CDR2 is YFSETQ in the germline V gene. The CDR3 sequence is CASSEPGLGEQNQYF. CDR3 nucleotides: TGCGCCAGCAGCGAACCGGGCCTCGGGGAACAAAACCAGTACTTC.

This chain connects TRBV20-1 to TRBJ2-7, with 11 bases fitting TRBD2. The CDR3 is made up of 15 amino acids. V was pared by 4 bases and J by 6 bases, with 11 bases of the junction left unmatched. Germline V lookup: CDR1 DFQATT, CDR2 SNEGSKA (reference sequence). The DNA for the CDR3 is TGCAGTGCTACCCCTAGCGGGAGGCCTTCCCGCGAGCAGTACTTC. It translates to CSATPSGRPSREQYF.

Only a few counts were recorded for this clonotype. V usage is TRBV13 and J usage is TRBJ2-5; TRBD1 aligns across 11 bases. From germline, CDR1 is PRHDT and CDR2 FYEKMQ (reference sequence). J was trimmed by 5 bases and V by 3 bases; bases with no gene match: 8. The CDR3 consists of 16 residues. The CDR3 is CASSLKGQGGEETQYF. For the CDR3, the DNA is TGTGCCAGCAGCTTGAAGGGACAGGGGGGGGAGGAGACCCAGTACTTC.

The rearrangement joins TRBV11-1 to TRBJ2-5; D not certain. CDR1 is SGHAT, CDR2 FQDESV, per germline (reference sequence). The V end lost 7 bases, the J end lost 4 bases, and 10 bases lay between the germline ends. CDR3 size: 12 residues. CDR3 sequence (DNA): TGTGCCAGCACCCGATTGGGAGAGACCCAGTACTTC. It codes for CASTRLGETQYF.

This clonotype was seen a handful of times. The V and J genes are TRBV7-9 and TRBJ2-1; D call uncertain. The V end was cut by 1 base, the J end by 3 bases, with 7 bases between. This CDR3 region has 14 residues. Germline lookup yields CDR1 SEHNR and CDR2 FQNEAQ (reference sequence). The CDR3 is CASSLVGNYNEQFF. For the CDR3, the DNA is TGTGCCAGCAGCTTAGTGGGGAACTACAATGAGCAGTTCTTC.

This chain joins TRBV6-7 and TRBJ2-1; tentatively, D is TRBD2 (6 bases). TRBV6-7 is classed as an ORF, of uncertain function. This CDR3 is built from 16 residues. With 5 bases removed from V and 0 bases from J, the gap between germline ends came to 14 bases. The CDR3 region is CASSQLAVRSYNEQFF. DNA for the CDR3: TGTGCCAGCAGTCAGTTAGCGGTGCGCTCCTACAATGAGCAGTTCTTC.

The V gene is TRBV24-1, the J gene TRBJ2-1, with TRBD1 matching over 8 bases. The CDR3 is 17 residues long. Germline CDR1 KGHDR, CDR2 SFDVKD. V was clipped by 2 bases and J by 4 bases; unmatched bases: 9. The CDR3 protein is CATSDSFGTGGYNEQFF. The CDR3 coding sequence is TGTGCCACCAGTGATTCCTTTGGGACAGGCGGATACAATGAGCAGTTCTTC.

The gene calls are TRBV29-1 and TRBJ1-2, with D possibly being TRBD1 (5 bases). CDR3 size: 13 residues. Germline V gives CDR1 SQVTM, CDR2 ANQGSEA. V lost 6 bases and J lost 0, with 11 bases in between. The CDR3 is CSVQTESNYGYTF. The CDR3 DNA sequence: TGCAGCGTACAGACAGAGTCTAACTATGGCTACACCTTC. The variable domain in full, with the rest retrieved from reference TRBV29-1 and TRBJ1-2, is SAVISQKPSRDICQRGTSLTIQCQVDSQVTMMFWYRQQPGQSLTLIATANQGSEATYESGFVIDKFPISRPNLTFSTLTVSNMSPEDSSIYLCSVQTESNYGYTFGSGTRLTVV.

As to this clonotype: At one end the junction does not follow the germline gene, possibly because of a read error. The chain uses TRBV5-1 and TRBJ1-6, with 7 bases matching TRBD1. The V gene's germline CDR1 is SGHRS and CDR2 YFSETQ. CDR3 length equals 16 residues. CDR3 DNA: TGCGCCGGCAGCACAGGAGGGACAGTGAATAATTCACCCCTCCACTTT. Translated: CAGSTGGTVNNSPLHF. Combining the CDR3 with reference TRBV5-1 and TRBJ1-6 gives the whole variable domain KAGVTQTPRYLIKTRGQQVTLSCSPISGHRSVSWYQQTPGQGLQFLFEYFSETQRNKGNFPGRFSGRQFSNSRSEMNVSTLELGDSALYLCAGSTGGTVNNSPLHFGNGTRLTVT.

V is TRBV30 and J is TRBJ2-5, with 8 bases lining up with TRBD2. This CDR3 is built from 16 residues. In germline, CDR1 is GTSNPN, CDR2 SVGIG (reference sequence). Unmatched junction bases numbered 12, after V lost 4 bases and J lost 2 bases. CDR3: CAWTSLRTSLQETQYF. CDR3 coding DNA: TGTGCCTGGACCTCTCTCAGGACTAGCCTACAAGAGACCCAGTACTTC.

The chain has TRBV12-3 or TRBV12-4 and TRBJ2-6, with D uncertain. Trimming shortened V by 7 bases and J by 0 bases, and 10 bases separated the two germline ends. This CDR3 is built from 15 residues. In nucleotides, the CDR3 is TGTGCCAGCAACCAACAAGACTCTGGGGCCAACGTCCTGACTTTC. The encoded protein is CASNQQDSGANVLTF.

This clonotype occurred a few times. The chain combines TRBV2 with TRBJ1-1; the D gene is possibly TRBD1 (5 bases). The germline gives CDR1 SNHLY, CDR2 FYNNEI. The CDR3 length is 15 residues. Trimming pared 8 bases from V and 0 bases from J, leaving 16 bases between. This CDR3 is CASCRGARMNTEAFF. The DNA for the CDR3 is TGTGCCAGCTGCCGTGGGGCTAGGATGAACACTGAAGCTTTCTTT.

Worth noting for this clonotype: One base away lies a much larger clone, so this may be a sequencing read error. In nucleotides, the CDR3 is TGTGCCAGCAGCTTCGCCACAGGGGGAAACACAGGTACGCAGTATTTT. This encodes CASSFATGGNTGTQYF. The chain links TRBV7-3 to TRBJ2-3, with 8 bases lining up with TRBD1. The CDR3 has 16 amino acids. The germline gives CDR1 SGHTA, CDR2 FQGTGA.

Only a few counts were recorded for this clonotype. This chain links TRBV6-6 with TRBJ2-2, with D possibly being TRBD2 (6 bases). Germline V gene data show CDR1 as MNHNY and CDR2 as SVGAGI (reference sequence). The CDR3 covers 15 residues. The germline V and J ends were trimmed by 6 bases and 1 base, with 12 bases remaining between them. The CDR3 coding sequence is TGTGCCAGCAGGCGAACGGGACTGAACACCGGGGAGCTGTTTTTT. As protein: CASRRTGLNTGELFF.

This clonotype was seen more than once but under ten times. The J gene is TRBJ1-2, the V gene TRBV7-2; 7 nucleotides agree with TRBD1. V dropped 5 bases and J dropped 2; count of bases not matched to a gene: 8. Germline V lookup: CDR1 SGHTA, CDR2 FQGNSA. This CDR3 spans 15 amino acids. The DNA for the CDR3 is TGTGCCAGCAGCACCCGACAGGGAACCAACTATGGCTACACCTTC. Protein: CASSTRQGTNYGYTF.

The chain carries TRBV20-1 and TRBJ2-3; D unresolved. Trimming cost V 6 bases and J 12 bases, with 19 bases left between them. The CDR3 is 12 residues long. Germline V CDR1 and CDR2: DFQATT, SNEGSKA (reference sequence). The CDR3, as DNA: TGCAGTGCGACCTACTTGTCTAGTGGCCAGTATTTT. This gives the protein CSATYLSSGQYF.

Notes on this clonotype: This clone may be a read error of a much larger clone one base away. The rearrangement uses TRBV4-1 and TRBJ2-3; a possible D gene is TRBD2 (6 bases). The CDR3 runs 14 residues. Trimming stripped 4 bases from V and 4 bases from J, with 12 bases between. Germline-derived CDR1 and CDR2 are MGHRA and YSYEKL. This chain's CDR3 is CASSPTGSADTQYF. The CDR3 region has the DNA TGCGCCAGCAGCCCCACCGGGAGCGCAGATACGCAGTATTTT.

V is TRBV10-3 and J is TRBJ2-1; TRBD2 agrees at 13 bases. With V trimmed by 2 bases and J by 3 bases, 7 bases remained unmatched. Germline lookup yields CDR1 ENHRY and CDR2 SYGVKD. The CDR3 contains 18 residues. The CDR3 reads CAISEPELAGGRYNEQFF. As DNA, the CDR3 is TGTGCCATCAGTGAGCCCGAACTAGCGGGAGGGCGCTACAATGAGCAGTTCTTC.

J is TRBJ2-1 and V is TRBV11-2; 11 nucleotides align to TRBD2. The trim removed 2 bases at V and 7 bases at J, leaving 10 bases unmatched. In germline, CDR1 is SGHAT, CDR2 FQNNGV. This CDR3 has 17 amino acids. CDR3 sequence: CASSLYSGRAGGNEQFF. The CDR3 DNA sequence: TGTGCCAGCAGCTTATATAGCGGGAGGGCCGGGGGAAATGAGCAGTTCTTC.

This clonotype occurred many times. The genes are TRBV12-3 or TRBV12-4 and TRBJ2-4; 7 nucleotides line up with TRBD1. The CDR3 contains 16 residues. With V trimmed by 6 bases and J by 5 bases, 13 bases remained unmatched. The CDR3 loop reads CASSLLSGTDENIQYF. The CDR3 DNA reads TGTGCCAGCAGCCTACTCTCCGGGACAGATGAAAACATTCAGTACTTC.

This clonotype has more than one count but fewer than ten. The chain links TRBV7-9 to TRBJ2-2; D is uncertain. Germline values: CDR1 SEHNR, CDR2 FQNEAQ (reference sequence). The V end was cut by 4 bases, the J end by 8 bases, with 5 bases between. There are 11 residues in the CDR3. The CDR3 DNA reads as TGTGCCAGCAGCTACGGTGGGGAGCTGTTTTTT. It codes for CASSYGGELFF.

The rearrangement links TRBV20-1 to TRBJ2-7; tentatively, D is TRBD2 (7 bases). The V end lost 2 bases, the J end lost 7 bases, and 21 bases lay between the germline ends. The CDR3 has 15 amino acids. Germline V gives CDR1 DFQATT, CDR2 SNEGSKA (reference sequence). In DNA, the CDR3 is TGCAGTGCTAGAACCCCGGGAGGTTGGGACAATGAGCAGTACTTC. Translated: CSARTPGGWDNEQYF.

Concerning this clonotype: This may be a read error: a much more frequent sequence differs by one nucleotide. The J gene is TRBJ1-5, the V gene TRBV29-1, with 7 bases identical to TRBD1. The CDR3 loop spans 13 amino acids. Germline values: CDR1 SQVTM, CDR2 ANQGSEA. This CDR3 reads CSVGTDSNQPPHF. The CDR3 DNA sequence: TGCAGCGTGGGGACAGATAGCAATCAGCCCCCGCATTTT.

V and J are TRBV29-1 and TRBJ1-2; the D is unclear. CDR1 and CDR2 from the germline V gene are SQVTM and ANQGSEA. Between the trimmed V and J ends, which lost 2 bases and 6 bases, there was a span of 10 bases. The CDR3 has 12 amino acids. CDR3 coding DNA: TGCAGCGTTGAACCCGGGGTCAATGGCTACACCTTC. Its protein is CSVEPGVNGYTF.

V gene TRBV20-1 combines with J gene TRBJ2-2, with 7 bases fitting TRBD2. In germline, CDR1 is DFQATT, CDR2 SNEGSKA (reference sequence). Trimming at V came to 3 bases and at J to 5 bases, leaving 3 bases not matched to a gene. The CDR3 has 13 residues. Written as DNA, the CDR3 is TGCAGTGCTAGGCCCGGGGGGACCGGGGAGCTGTTTTTT. It codes for CSARPGGTGELFF.

This rearrangement joins TRBV6-6 to TRBJ1-5; 9 bases fit TRBD1. The CDR3 covers 14 residues. Germline V CDR1 and CDR2: MNHNY, SVGAGI (reference sequence). The trim removed 4 bases at V and 6 bases at J, leaving 4 bases unmatched. The CDR3 loop reads CASSSQGAGQPQHF. The CDR3 nucleotides read TGTGCCAGCAGTTCACAGGGGGCGGGTCAGCCCCAGCATTTT.